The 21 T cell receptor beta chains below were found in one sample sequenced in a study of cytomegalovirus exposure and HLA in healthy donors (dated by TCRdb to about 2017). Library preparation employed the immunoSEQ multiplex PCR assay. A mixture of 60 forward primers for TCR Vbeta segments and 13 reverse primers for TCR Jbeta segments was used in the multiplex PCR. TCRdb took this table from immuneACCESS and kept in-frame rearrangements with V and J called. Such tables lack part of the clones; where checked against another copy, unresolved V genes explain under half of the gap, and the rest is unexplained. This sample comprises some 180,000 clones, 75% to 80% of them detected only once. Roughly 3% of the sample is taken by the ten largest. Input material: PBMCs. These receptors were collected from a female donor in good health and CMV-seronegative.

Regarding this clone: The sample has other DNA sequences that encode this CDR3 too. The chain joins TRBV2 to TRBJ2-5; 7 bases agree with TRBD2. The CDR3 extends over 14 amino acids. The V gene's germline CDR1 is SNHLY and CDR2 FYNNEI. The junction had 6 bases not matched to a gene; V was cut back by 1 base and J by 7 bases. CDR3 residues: CASSEVRVAGTQYF. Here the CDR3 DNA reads TGTGCCAGCAGTGAAGTCAGGGTAGCGGGGACCCAGTACTTC. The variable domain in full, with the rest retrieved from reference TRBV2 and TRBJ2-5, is EPEVTQTPSHQVTQMGQEVILRCVPISNHLYFYWYRQILGQKVEFLVSFYNNEISEKSEIFDDQFSVERPDGSNFTLKIRSTKLEDSAMYFCASSEVRVAGTQYFGPGTRLLVL.

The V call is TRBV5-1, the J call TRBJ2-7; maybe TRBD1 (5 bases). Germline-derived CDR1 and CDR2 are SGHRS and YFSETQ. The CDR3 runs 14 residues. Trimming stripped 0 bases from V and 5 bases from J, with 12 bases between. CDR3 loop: CASSLAGSTHEQYF. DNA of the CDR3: TGCGCCAGCAGCTTGGCAGGGTCGACCCACGAGCAGTACTTC.

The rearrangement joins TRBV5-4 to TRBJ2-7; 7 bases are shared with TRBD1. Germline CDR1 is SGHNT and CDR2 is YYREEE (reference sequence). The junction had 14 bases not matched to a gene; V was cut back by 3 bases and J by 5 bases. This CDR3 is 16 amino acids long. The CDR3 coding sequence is TGTGCCAGCAGCTCACTCGAAAAACAGGGGACCGACGAGCAGTACTTC. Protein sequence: CASSSLEKQGTDEQYF.

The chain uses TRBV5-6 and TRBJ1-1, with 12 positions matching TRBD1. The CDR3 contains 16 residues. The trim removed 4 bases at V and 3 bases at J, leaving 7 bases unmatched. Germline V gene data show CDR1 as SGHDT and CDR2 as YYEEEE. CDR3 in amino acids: CASSTGTGGWDTEAFF. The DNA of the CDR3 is TGTGCCAGCAGCACCGGGACAGGGGGCTGGGACACTGAAGCTTTCTTT.

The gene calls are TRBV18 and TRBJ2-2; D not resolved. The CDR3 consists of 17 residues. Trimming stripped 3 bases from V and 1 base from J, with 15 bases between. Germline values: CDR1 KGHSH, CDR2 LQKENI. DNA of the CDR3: TGTGCCAGCTCACCCCCGGGTCAAGGCCTGAACACCGGGGAGCTGTTTTTT. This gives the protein CASSPPGQGLNTGELFF.

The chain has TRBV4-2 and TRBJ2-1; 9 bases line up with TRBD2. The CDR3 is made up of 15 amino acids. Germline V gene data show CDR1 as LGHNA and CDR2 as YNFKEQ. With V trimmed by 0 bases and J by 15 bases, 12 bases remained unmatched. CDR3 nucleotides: TGTGCCAGCAGCCAAGATGGTAGCGGGAGAGACCGTCCGTTCTTC. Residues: CASSQDGSGRDRPFF.

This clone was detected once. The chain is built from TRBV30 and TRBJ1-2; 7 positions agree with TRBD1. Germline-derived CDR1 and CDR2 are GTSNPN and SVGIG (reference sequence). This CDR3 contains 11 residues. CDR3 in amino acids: CAGTDNYGYTF. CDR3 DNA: TGTGCTGGGACAGATAACTATGGCTACACCTTC.

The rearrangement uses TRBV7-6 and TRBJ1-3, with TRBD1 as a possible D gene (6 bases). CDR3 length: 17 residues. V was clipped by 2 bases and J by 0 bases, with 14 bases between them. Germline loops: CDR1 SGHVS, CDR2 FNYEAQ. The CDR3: CASSLRGGANSGNTIYF. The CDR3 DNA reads TGTGCCAGCAGCTTACGGGGGGGGGCCAACTCTGGAAACACCATATATTTT.

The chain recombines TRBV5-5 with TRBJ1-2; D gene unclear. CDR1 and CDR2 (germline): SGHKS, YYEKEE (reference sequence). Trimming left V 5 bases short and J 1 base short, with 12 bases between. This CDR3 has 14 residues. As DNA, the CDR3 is TGTGCCAGCAGTGTGGGCAACGTTAACTATGGCTACACCTTC. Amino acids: CASSVGNVNYGYTF.

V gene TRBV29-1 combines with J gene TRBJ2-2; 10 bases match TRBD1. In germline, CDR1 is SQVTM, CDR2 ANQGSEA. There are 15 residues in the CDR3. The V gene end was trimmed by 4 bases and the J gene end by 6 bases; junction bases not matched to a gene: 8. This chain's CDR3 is CSVAGTGVYSGELFF. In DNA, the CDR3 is TGCAGCGTTGCCGGGACAGGGGTCTACTCCGGGGAGCTGTTTTTT.

DNA for the CDR3: TGTGCCAGCTCACTGGGGGGGAGGAACACTGAAGCTTTCTTT. This gives the protein CASSLGGRNTEAFF. The chain combines TRBV18 with TRBJ1-1, with D possibly matching TRBD1 (5 bases). V shed 4 bases and J shed 1 base, with 10 bases lying between them. Germline V lookup: CDR1 KGHSH, CDR2 LQKENI. The CDR3 covers 14 residues.

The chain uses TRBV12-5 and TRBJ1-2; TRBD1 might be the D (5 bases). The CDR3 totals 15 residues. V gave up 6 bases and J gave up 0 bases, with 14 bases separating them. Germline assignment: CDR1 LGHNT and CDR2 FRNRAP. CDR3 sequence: CASGPRARANYGYTF. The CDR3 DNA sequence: TGTGCTAGTGGCCCCAGGGCCAGAGCTAACTATGGCTACACCTTC.

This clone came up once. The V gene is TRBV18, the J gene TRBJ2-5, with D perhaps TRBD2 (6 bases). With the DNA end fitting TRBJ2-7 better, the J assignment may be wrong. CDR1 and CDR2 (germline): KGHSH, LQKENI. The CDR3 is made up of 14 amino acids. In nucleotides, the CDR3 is TGTGCCAGCTCACCACGGCAACGGGAGAACGAGCAGTACTTC. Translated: CASSPRQRENEQYF.

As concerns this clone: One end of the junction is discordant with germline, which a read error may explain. The CDR3 loop is CASSAQGFPSYNEQFF. The CDR3 DNA is TGTGCTAGCAGCGCGCAGGGATTCCCCTCCTACAATGAGCAGTTCTTC. V usage is TRBV7-7 and J usage is TRBJ2-1; tentatively, D is TRBD1 (5 bases). The CDR3 length is 16 residues. Germline CDR1 reads SSHAT; CDR2 reads FNYEAQ (reference sequence).

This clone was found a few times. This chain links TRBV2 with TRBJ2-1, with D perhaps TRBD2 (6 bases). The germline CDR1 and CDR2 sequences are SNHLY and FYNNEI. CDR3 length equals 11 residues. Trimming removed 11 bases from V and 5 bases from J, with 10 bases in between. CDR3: CAGGLHNEQFF. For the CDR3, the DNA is TGTGCCGGGGGACTGCACAATGAGCAGTTCTTC.

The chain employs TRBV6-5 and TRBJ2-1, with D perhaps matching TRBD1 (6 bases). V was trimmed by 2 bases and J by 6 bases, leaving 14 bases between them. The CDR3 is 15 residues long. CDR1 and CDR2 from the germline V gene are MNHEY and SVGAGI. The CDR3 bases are TGTGCCAGCAGTTACAAGGGGGTAGGTAGCAATGAGCAGTTCTTC. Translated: CASSYKGVGSNEQFF.

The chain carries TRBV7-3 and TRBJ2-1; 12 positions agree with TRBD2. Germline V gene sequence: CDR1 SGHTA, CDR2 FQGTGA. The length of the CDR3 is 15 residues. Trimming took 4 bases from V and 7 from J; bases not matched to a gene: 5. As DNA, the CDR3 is TGTGCCAGCAGCTACCTAGCGGGGGGGACGAATGAGCAGTTCTTC. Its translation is CASSYLAGGTNEQFF.

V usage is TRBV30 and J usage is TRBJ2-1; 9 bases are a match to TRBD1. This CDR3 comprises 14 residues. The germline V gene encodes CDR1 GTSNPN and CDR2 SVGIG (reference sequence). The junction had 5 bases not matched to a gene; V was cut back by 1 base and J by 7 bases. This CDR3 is CAWSDGTGINEQFF. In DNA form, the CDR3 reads TGTGCCTGGAGTGACGGGACAGGGATAAATGAGCAGTTCTTC.

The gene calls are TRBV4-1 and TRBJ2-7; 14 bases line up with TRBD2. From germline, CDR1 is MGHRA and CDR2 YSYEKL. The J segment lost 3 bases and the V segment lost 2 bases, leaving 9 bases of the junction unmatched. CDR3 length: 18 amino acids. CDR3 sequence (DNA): TGCGCCAGCAGCCAACTTTATCCCGGGACTAGCGGGAGCTACGAGCAGTACTTC. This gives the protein CASSQLYPGTSGSYEQYF.

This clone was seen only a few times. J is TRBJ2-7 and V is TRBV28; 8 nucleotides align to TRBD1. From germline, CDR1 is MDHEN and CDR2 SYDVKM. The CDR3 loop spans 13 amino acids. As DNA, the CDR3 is TGTGCCAGCAGTTTTAAGGCCGGACAGGGAACGAAGGTC. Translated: CASSFKAGQGTKV.

The CDR3 nucleotides read TGTGCCTGGAGACAGGGGATCACAGATACGCAGTATTTT. This codes for CAWRQGITDTQYF. The J gene is TRBJ2-3, the V gene TRBV30; 7 bases match TRBD1. V was clipped by 3 bases and J by 2 bases; unmatched bases: 2. Germline lookup yields CDR1 GTSNPN and CDR2 SVGIG (reference sequence). CDR3 length: 13 amino acids.